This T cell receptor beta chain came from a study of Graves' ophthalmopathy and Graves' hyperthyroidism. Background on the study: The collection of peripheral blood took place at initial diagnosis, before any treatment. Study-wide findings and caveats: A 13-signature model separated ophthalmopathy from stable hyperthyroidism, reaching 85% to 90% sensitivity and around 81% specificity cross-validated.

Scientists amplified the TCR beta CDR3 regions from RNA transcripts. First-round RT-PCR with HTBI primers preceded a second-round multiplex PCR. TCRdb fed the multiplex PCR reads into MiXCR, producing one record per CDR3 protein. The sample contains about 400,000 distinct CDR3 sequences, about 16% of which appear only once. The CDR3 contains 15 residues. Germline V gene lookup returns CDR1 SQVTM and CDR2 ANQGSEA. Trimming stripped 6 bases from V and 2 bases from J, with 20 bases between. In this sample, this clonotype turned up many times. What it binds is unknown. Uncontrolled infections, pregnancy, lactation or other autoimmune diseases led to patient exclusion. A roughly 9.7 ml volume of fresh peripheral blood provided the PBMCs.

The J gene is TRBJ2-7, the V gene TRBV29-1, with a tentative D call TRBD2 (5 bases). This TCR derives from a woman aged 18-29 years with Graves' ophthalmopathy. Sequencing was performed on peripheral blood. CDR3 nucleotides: TGCAGCGTCTCCGGAGGTGCAGGCATGCCCTACGAGCAGTACTTC. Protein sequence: CSVSGGAGMPYEQYF.